The clone carrying this T cell receptor beta chain was seen a few times. What it binds is unknown. The V segment lost 8 bases and the J segment 5 bases; nucleotides outside the gene matches: 10. CDR1 and CDR2 (germline): MNHNS, SASEGT. The CDR3 is 14 amino acids. The sample comes from a study of beta chain features in type 1 diabetes. Study-level findings and limits: Across all four CD4+ subsets, people with type 1 diabetes showed modestly shorter TCRB CDR3s. Compared with healthy donors, patients appeared to share more similar naive, central memory and regulatory TCRB repertoires. The influence of HLA type on TCRB rearrangement stayed undetermined.

Expressed TCRB transcripts were sequenced, since all the RNA that had been isolated was reverse transcribed. TCRdb keeps only in-frame clones here, not all; method: immunoSEQ multiplex PCR. The table includes hundreds of thousands of clones, 13% detected once. The collection from each donor was one heparinised blood draw averaging about 116 mL. Purities in excess of 95% were seen in all sorted populations. This clonotype was obtained from a man between 18 and 29 years old with type 1 diabetes. What was sequenced was naive CD4+ T cells from blood. V is TRBV6-1 and J is TRBJ2-5; TRBD2 matches 8 bases. The CDR3 bases are TGTGCCAGCCGCGGGACGGGGGGGCAGGAGACCCAGTACTTC. Residues: CASRGTGGQETQYF.